A selection of T cell receptor beta chains follows, all from one sample in a study of blood T cell repertoires in COVID-19. Assay: immunoSEQ multiplex PCR; the TCRdb copy retains only in-frame clones and omits some. Among 95,000 to 150,000 clones, 79% were seen once, and the ten largest hold about 4%. Sequenced input: peripheral blood. Source of these receptors: a woman of 80 years or more with acute or convalescent COVID-19. The CDR3 runs from the conserved cysteine through the conserved F or W. Fields, in order: CDR3 DNA, CDR3 protein, D gene, J gene, V gene, clone size. D genes are given only for firm matches. Size is omitted from some rows. Given values are once, few, many or a class for expanded clones.

DNA: TGTGCCAGCAGCCTAGGGACAGGGGACTATGGCTACACCTTC
CDR3: CASSLGTGDYGYTF
D: TRBD1
J: TRBJ1-2
V: TRBV7-2
size: NA

DNA: TGTGCCAGCTCACCCCCCGCGGGACCGCACTCTGGAAACACCATATATTTT
CDR3: CASSPPAGPHSGNTIYF
D: NA
J: TRBJ1-3
V: TRBV18
size: NA

DNA: TGCGCCAGCAGCTCGACCGGACAGGAGACCGGGGAGCTGTTTTTT
CDR3: CASSSTGQETGELFF
D: TRBD1
J: TRBJ2-2
V: TRBV5-1
size: once

DNA: TGTGCCAGCAGCCAAGATTGGAGGGGAAGAACTGAAGCTTTCTTT
CDR3: CASSQDWRGRTEAFF
D: NA
J: TRBJ1-1
V: TRBV4-2
size: NA

DNA: TGTGCCAGCAGTTTATTCCTCCTGAACACCGGGGAGCTGTTTTTT
CDR3: CASSLFLLNTGELFF
D: NA
J: TRBJ2-2
V: TRBV28
size: once

DNA: TGTGCCACTTCATGGACTAGCGGGGACAATGAGCAGTTCTTC
CDR3: CATSWTSGDNEQFF
D: TRBD2
J: TRBJ2-1
V: TRBV19
size: NA

DNA: TGTGCCAGCACAAAGGGGAGGATGGCCTATGGCTACACCTTC
CDR3: CASTKGRMAYGYTF
D: NA
J: TRBJ1-2
V: TRBV6-5
size: NA

DNA: TGTGCCAGCAGCTTTGTACGAGACTTACTGGCTTTCTTT
CDR3: CASSFVRDLLAFF
D: NA
J: TRBJ1-1
V: TRBV5-6
size: NA

DNA: TGTGCCAGCAGCTTAGATCAGGGCAGGACCTATGGCTACACCTTC
CDR3: CASSLDQGRTYGYTF
D: NA
J: TRBJ1-2
V: TRBV7-9
size: NA

DNA: TGCAGCGTTGCGGAGAGCATTGGCTATGGCTACACCTTC
CDR3: CSVAESIGYGYTF
D: NA
J: TRBJ1-2
V: TRBV29-1
size: NA

DNA: TGTGCCAGCAAAGGGACAGAGTCCTCTGGAAACACCATATATTTT
CDR3: CASKGTESSGNTIYF
D: TRBD1
J: TRBJ1-3
V: TRBV2
size: NA

DNA: TGTGCCAGCGCGCGGTCCAATCAGCCCCAGCATTTT
CDR3: CASARSNQPQHF
D: NA
J: TRBJ1-5
V: TRBV28
size: NA

DNA: TGTGCCAGCAGCTCACAGGGGAGCACCTACAATGAGCAGTTCTTC
CDR3: CASSSQGSTYNEQFF
D: TRBD1
J: TRBJ2-1
V: TRBV3-1/TRBV3-2
size: once

DNA: TGTGCCAGCAGCTTAAGGGAGGGCGTGAACACTGAAGCTTTCTTT
CDR3: CASSLREGVNTEAFF
D: NA
J: TRBJ1-1
V: TRBV7-2
size: NA

DNA: TGTGCCAGCGGGTCTACCCGGACACCCCAAGAGACCCAGTACTTC
CDR3: CASGSTRTPQETQYF
D: NA
J: TRBJ2-5
V: TRBV7-9
size: NA

DNA: TGTGCCAGCAGCTTAGGTCGGAGGGCAGGTACCGGGGAGCTGTTTTTT
CDR3: CASSLGRRAGTGELFF
D: NA
J: TRBJ2-2
V: TRBV7-9
size: NA

DNA: TGTGCCAGCAGCGGTCGGACACCCGGTACCTCCTACGAGCAGTACTTC
CDR3: CASSGRTPGTSYEQYF
D: NA
J: TRBJ2-7
V: TRBV5-8
size: NA

DNA: TGTGCCAGCAGTTCCCCAGGCAATGGCTACACCTTC
CDR3: CASSSPGNGYTF
D: NA
J: TRBJ1-2
V: TRBV28
size: few

DNA: TGTGCCTGGAGTCCCCCTCACCTCGGGACTAGCGGGAGGGTTAGCACCGGGGAGCTGTTTTTT
CDR3: CAWSPPHLGTSGRVSTGELFF
D: TRBD2
J: TRBJ2-2
V: TRBV30
size: NA

DNA: TGTGCCAGCAGCTCCCAAGGGGGTGGCAATCAGCCCCAGCATTTT
CDR3: CASSSQGGGNQPQHF
D: NA
J: TRBJ1-5
V: TRBV7-8
size: NA

DNA: TGTGCCAGCAGCTTGGGCAGGGTTGACGGCTACACCTTC
CDR3: CASSLGRVDGYTF
D: NA
J: TRBJ1-2
V: TRBV7-2
size: NA

DNA: TGTGCCTGGAGTTTAGTCAATCAGCCCCAGCATTTT
CDR3: CAWSLVNQPQHF
D: NA
J: TRBJ1-5
V: TRBV30
size: NA

DNA: TGTGCCAGCAGGGCGGACAGGTACAATGAGCAGTTCTTC
CDR3: CASRADRYNEQFF
D: TRBD1
J: TRBJ2-1
V: TRBV12-3/TRBV12-4
size: NA

DNA: TGTGCCTGGACCTCCCCATCTTCAGGGGGCGGATTTAATGAAAAACTGTTTTTT
CDR3: CAWTSPSSGGGFNEKLFF
D: TRBD1
J: TRBJ1-4
V: TRBV30
size: NA

DNA: TGCAGCGCCGGACAGGGTAATTCGAATGAGCAGTTCTTC
CDR3: CSAGQGNSNEQFF
D: TRBD1
J: TRBJ2-1
V: TRBV29-1
size: NA

DNA: TGTGCCAGCAGCTCCGACAGGGTAGATGGCTACACCTTC
CDR3: CASSSDRVDGYTF
D: TRBD1
J: TRBJ1-2
V: TRBV7-2
size: NA

DNA: TGCGCCAGCAGCCAAGGTCTTTCACCCCTCCACTTT
CDR3: CASSQGLSPLHF
D: NA
J: TRBJ1-6
V: TRBV4-1
size: NA

DNA: TGTGCCAGCAGCTCCTTGGGACGGAGGGACACTGAAGCTTTCTTT
CDR3: CASSSLGRRDTEAFF
D: NA
J: TRBJ1-1
V: TRBV7-2
size: once

DNA: TGTGCCAGCAGCTTAAGGGGACAGGGGACTGAAGCTTTCTTT
CDR3: CASSLRGQGTEAFF
D: TRBD1
J: TRBJ1-1
V: TRBV7-2
size: NA

DNA: TGTGCCAGCAGCTCCAGTGGGGGAGGTTCCTACGAGCAGTACTTC
CDR3: CASSSSGGGSYEQYF
D: NA
J: TRBJ2-7
V: TRBV7-3
size: NA

DNA: TGTGCCAGCAGAGATAGACTAGCGGGAGCTGAAGATGAGCAGTTCTTC
CDR3: CASRDRLAGAEDEQFF
D: TRBD2
J: TRBJ2-1
V: TRBV3-1/TRBV3-2
size: NA

DNA: TGTGCCTGGAGTCCAACACCACAGGGGGCGTTGGGCTACACCTTC
CDR3: CAWSPTPQGALGYTF
D: TRBD1
J: TRBJ1-2
V: TRBV30
size: NA

DNA: TGTGCCACCAGTGGGACTAGCGGGAGTGGCACAGATACGCAGTATTTT
CDR3: CATSGTSGSGTDTQYF
D: TRBD2
J: TRBJ2-3
V: TRBV24-1
size: NA

DNA: TGTGCCAGCAGCAAAGTTCACCGACAGGACTCCTATGGCTACACCTTC
CDR3: CASSKVHRQDSYGYTF
D: NA
J: TRBJ1-2
V: TRBV21-1
size: NA

DNA: TGTGCCAGCAGAAAGCGGGGGGACACCTCCAATGAGCAGTTCTTC
CDR3: CASRKRGDTSNEQFF
D: TRBD2
J: TRBJ2-1
V: TRBV6-5
size: NA

DNA: TGTGCCAGCAGCACTTCGGGACAGGAGATCACAGATACGCAGTATTTT
CDR3: CASSTSGQEITDTQYF
D: NA
J: TRBJ2-3
V: TRBV21-1
size: once

DNA: TGTGCCAGCAGTTACGGAGGGACAGGGAGCGCTTCACCCCTCCACTTT
CDR3: CASSYGGTGSASPLHF
D: TRBD1
J: TRBJ1-6
V: TRBV6-2/TRBV6-3
size: NA

DNA: TGTGCCAGCAGTGAAACGGGGGACAATCAGCCCCAGCATTTT
CDR3: CASSETGDNQPQHF
D: NA
J: TRBJ1-5
V: TRBV6-1
size: NA

DNA: TGCGCCAGCAGCCTGGGACAGCCTAGCTCCTACGAGCAGTACTTC
CDR3: CASSLGQPSSYEQYF
D: TRBD1
J: TRBJ2-7
V: TRBV5-1
size: NA

DNA: TGTGCCAGTACAGAGGCAGGGGGCGTTGGTGGCTACACCTTC
CDR3: CASTEAGGVGGYTF
D: TRBD1
J: TRBJ1-2
V: TRBV19
size: NA

DNA: TGTGCCAGCAGCGCCCCCCATCGGGCGGGAGATGAGCAGTTCTTC
CDR3: CASSAPHRAGDEQFF
D: TRBD2
J: TRBJ2-1
V: TRBV9
size: NA

DNA: TGTGCCAGCAGCCAGACTAGCGGACCCTACAATGAGCAGTTCTTC
CDR3: CASSQTSGPYNEQFF
D: TRBD2
J: TRBJ2-1
V: TRBV25-1
size: NA

DNA: TGTGCCAGCAGCCAAGGTGATAGGGGAGCGGGCAAAAACATTCAGTACTTC
CDR3: CASSQGDRGAGKNIQYF
D: NA
J: TRBJ2-4
V: TRBV4-2
size: NA

DNA: TGTGCCAGCAGCTCCGGACTAGCGGGAGGCAAGTTTGAGCAGTTCTTC
CDR3: CASSSGLAGGKFEQFF
D: TRBD2
J: TRBJ2-1
V: TRBV7-9
size: NA

DNA: TGTGCCAGCAGCCTAGGGGCAACTAATGAAAAACTGTTTTTT
CDR3: CASSLGATNEKLFF
D: NA
J: TRBJ1-4
V: TRBV3-1/TRBV3-2
size: NA

DNA: TGTGCCAGCAGCGTAGGAGAACAGGGAGCCGGCTACACCTTC
CDR3: CASSVGEQGAGYTF
D: NA
J: TRBJ1-2
V: TRBV9
size: NA

DNA: TGCGCCAGCAGCCAAATAGAGAGTATCGGAAACACCATATATTTT
CDR3: CASSQIESIGNTIYF
D: NA
J: TRBJ1-3
V: TRBV4-1
size: NA

DNA: TGTGCCAGCAGCTGGGCTGGGGAGACCCAGTACTTC
CDR3: CASSWAGETQYF
D: NA
J: TRBJ2-5
V: TRBV11-1
size: NA

DNA: TGTGCCTGGAGTTACACCCAACGCTCTGGAAACACCATATATTTT
CDR3: CAWSYTQRSGNTIYF
D: NA
J: TRBJ1-3
V: TRBV30
size: NA

DNA: TGTGCCAGCAGTTTGGGGGGGGATACACGTTACGAGCAGTACTTC
CDR3: CASSLGGDTRYEQYF
D: TRBD2
J: TRBJ2-7
V: TRBV28
size: NA

DNA: TGTGCCAGCAGTTCCGAAGGACAGGGGTGGGAGACCCAGTACTTC
CDR3: CASSSEGQGWETQYF
D: TRBD1
J: TRBJ2-5
V: TRBV7-2
size: NA

DNA: TGCAGCGTTGAAGATCTGGGGGAGGGCAATGAGCAGTTCTTC
CDR3: CSVEDLGEGNEQFF
D: TRBD2
J: TRBJ2-1
V: TRBV29-1
size: NA